These 7 T cell receptor beta chains were sequenced from one sample in a study of cytomegalovirus exposure and HLA in healthy donors. The PCR had 60 Vbeta and 13 Jbeta primers. Sequencing was performed with immunoSEQ multiplex PCR; in TCRdb, only in-frame clones are kept and a portion is missing. The sample has 140,000 or so clones; around three quarters are singletons. Specimen: PBMCs. Receptors originate from a woman under 30 in good health and CMV-seropositive.

This clone was recorded once. The chain links TRBV7-6 to TRBJ1-4; tentative D call: TRBD1 (5 bases). The CDR3 has 16 amino acids. Trimming shortened V by 4 bases and J by 4 bases, and 16 bases separated the two germline ends. Per the germline V gene, CDR1 is SGHVS and CDR2 is FNYEAQ. The CDR3 loop reads CASSSAPGGVNEKLFF. The CDR3 DNA reads TGTGCCAGCAGCTCCGCCCCGGGGGGGGTTAATGAAAAACTGTTTTTT.

The CDR3 reads CASSLGGSYGYTF. Written as DNA, the CDR3 is TGTGCCAGCAGCTTGGGCGGGTCTTATGGCTACACCTTC. The genes are TRBV5-6 and TRBJ1-2, with D uncertain. The CDR3 is 13 residues long. The V gene lost 0 bases and the J gene lost 5 bases, with 8 bases spanning the gap. Germline loops: CDR1 SGHDT, CDR2 YYEEEE.

Only a few counts were recorded for this clone. The CDR3 DNA reads TGTGCTAGTGGTTTACTCCATCAGCCCCAGCATTTT. This gives the protein CASGLLHQPQHF. This chain connects TRBV12-5 to TRBJ1-5; D remains ambiguous. The CDR3 runs 12 residues. Germline CDR1 and CDR2: LGHNT and FRNRAP. V lost 3 bases and J 5 bases, leaving 5 bases between the germline ends. Full variable domain (remainder filled in from reference TRBV12-5 and TRBJ1-5): DARVTQTPRHKVTEMGQEVTMRCQPILGHNTVFWYRQTMMQGLELLAYFRNRAPLDDSGMPKDRFSAEMPDATLATLKIQPSEPRDSAVYFCASGLLHQPQHFGDGTRLSIL.

This clone was observed a handful of times. The genes are TRBV5-1 and TRBJ2-1; 9 bases align to TRBD1. V shed 2 bases, J shed 6 bases, and the junction held 12 bases outside the gene matches. CDR1 is SGHRS and CDR2 is YFSETQ in the germline V gene. There are 17 residues in the CDR3. The CDR3 loop is CASSFNGGQGRSNEQFF. CDR3 in DNA: TGCGCCAGCAGCTTCAACGGCGGACAGGGGCGCAGCAATGAGCAGTTCTTC.

This clone was recorded a few times. This chain connects TRBV25-1 to TRBJ2-7; 7 bases line up with TRBD1. The CDR3 loop spans 16 amino acids. Trimming removed 4 bases from V and 1 base from J; junction bases left unmatched: 10. Germline lookup yields CDR1 MGHDK and CDR2 SYGVNS. The CDR3 nucleotides read TGTGCCAGCAGTGCCAACCGGGACAGCAATTCCTACGAGCAGTACTTC. It codes for CASSANRDSNSYEQYF.

The J gene is TRBJ1-1, the V gene TRBV19; 7 bases are shared with TRBD1. The germline gives CDR1 LNHDA, CDR2 SQIVND (reference sequence). V shed 7 bases, J shed 1 base, and the junction held 3 bases outside the gene matches. The CDR3 length is 13 residues. CDR3 residues: CASKRDRNTEAFF. The CDR3 nucleotides read TGTGCCAGTAAACGGGACAGGAACACTGAAGCTTTCTTT.

Only a few counts were recorded for this clone. The sample has other DNA sequences that encode this CDR3 too. The rearrangement joins TRBV5-1 to TRBJ2-7, with a weak D call TRBD1 (5 bases). V lost 3 bases and J lost 0, with 16 bases in between. Germline CDR1 reads SGHRS; CDR2 reads YFSETQ. The CDR3 totals 16 residues. The chain's CDR3 is CASSSRAQGSSYEQYF. Here the CDR3 DNA reads TGCGCCAGCAGCTCGCGCGCTCAGGGAAGCTCCTACGAGCAGTACTTC.